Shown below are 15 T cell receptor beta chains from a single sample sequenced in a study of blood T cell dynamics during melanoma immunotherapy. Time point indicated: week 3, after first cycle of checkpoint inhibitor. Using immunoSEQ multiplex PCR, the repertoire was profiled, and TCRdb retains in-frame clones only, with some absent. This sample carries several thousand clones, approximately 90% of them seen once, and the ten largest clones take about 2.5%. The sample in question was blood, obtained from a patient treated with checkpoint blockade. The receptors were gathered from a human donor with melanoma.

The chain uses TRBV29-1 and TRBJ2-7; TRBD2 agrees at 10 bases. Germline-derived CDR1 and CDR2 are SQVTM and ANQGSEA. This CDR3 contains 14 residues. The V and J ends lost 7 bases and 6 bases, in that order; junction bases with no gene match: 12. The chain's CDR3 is CSGSQGTSVGEQYF. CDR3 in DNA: TGCAGCGGGAGCCAAGGGACTAGCGTGGGCGAGCAGTACTTC.

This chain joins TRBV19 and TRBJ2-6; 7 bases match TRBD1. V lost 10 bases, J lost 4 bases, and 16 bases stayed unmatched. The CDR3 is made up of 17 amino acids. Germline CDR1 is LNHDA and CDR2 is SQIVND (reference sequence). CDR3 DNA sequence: TGTGCCACCGGAGACAGGGTCACTCCTCCGGGGGCCAACGTCCTGACTTTC. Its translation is CATGDRVTPPGANVLTF.

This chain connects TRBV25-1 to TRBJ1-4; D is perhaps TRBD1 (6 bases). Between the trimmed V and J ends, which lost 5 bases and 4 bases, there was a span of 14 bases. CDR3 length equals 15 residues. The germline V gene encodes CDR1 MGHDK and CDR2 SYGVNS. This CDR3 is CASSTDRLSNEKLFF. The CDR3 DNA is TGTGCCAGCAGTACCGACAGGCTGAGTAATGAAAAACTGTTTTTT.

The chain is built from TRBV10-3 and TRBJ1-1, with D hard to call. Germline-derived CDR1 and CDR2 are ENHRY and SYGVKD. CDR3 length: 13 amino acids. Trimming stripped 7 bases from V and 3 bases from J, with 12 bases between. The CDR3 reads CAITTEKDTEAFF. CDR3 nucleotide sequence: TGTGCCATCACAACCGAGAAGGACACTGAAGCTTTCTTT.

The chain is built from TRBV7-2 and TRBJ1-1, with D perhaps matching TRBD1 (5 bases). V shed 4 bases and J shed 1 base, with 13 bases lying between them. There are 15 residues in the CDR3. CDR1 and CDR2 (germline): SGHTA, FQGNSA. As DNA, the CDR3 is TGTGCCAGCAGCTCTATCAGCGACAGGAACACTGAAGCTTTCTTT. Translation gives CASSSISDRNTEAFF. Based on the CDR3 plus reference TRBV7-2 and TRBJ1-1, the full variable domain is GAGVSQSPSNKVTEKGKDVELRCDPISGHTALYWYRQSLGQGLEFLIYFQGNSAPDKSGLPSDRFSAERTGGSVSTLTIQRTQQEDSAVYLCASSSISDRNTEAFFGQGTRLTVV.

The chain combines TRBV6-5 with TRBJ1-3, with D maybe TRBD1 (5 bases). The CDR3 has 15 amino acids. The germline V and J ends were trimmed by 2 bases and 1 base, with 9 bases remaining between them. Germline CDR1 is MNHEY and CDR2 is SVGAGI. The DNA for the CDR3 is TGTGCCAGCAGTTACGAGGGGAGATCTGGAAACACCATATATTTT. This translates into CASSYEGRSGNTIYF.

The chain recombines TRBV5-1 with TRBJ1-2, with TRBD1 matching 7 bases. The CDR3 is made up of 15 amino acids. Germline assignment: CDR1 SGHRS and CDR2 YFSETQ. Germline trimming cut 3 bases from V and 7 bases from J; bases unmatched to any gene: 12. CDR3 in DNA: TGCGCCAGCAGCTGGATCAGACAGGGTACTGCTGGCTACACCTTC. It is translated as CASSWIRQGTAGYTF.

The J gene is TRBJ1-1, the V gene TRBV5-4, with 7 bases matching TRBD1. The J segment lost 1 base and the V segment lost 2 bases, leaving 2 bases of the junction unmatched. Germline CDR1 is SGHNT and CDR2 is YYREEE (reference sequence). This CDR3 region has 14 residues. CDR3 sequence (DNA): TGTGCCAGCAGCTTCGGGACAGAGAACACTGAAGCTTTCTTT. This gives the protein CASSFGTENTEAFF.

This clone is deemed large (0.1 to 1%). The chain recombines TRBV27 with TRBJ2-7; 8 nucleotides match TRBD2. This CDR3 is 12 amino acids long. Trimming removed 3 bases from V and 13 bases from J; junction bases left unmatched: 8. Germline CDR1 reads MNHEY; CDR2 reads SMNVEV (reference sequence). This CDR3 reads CASSLAQRELYF. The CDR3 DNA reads TGTGCCAGCAGTTTGGCCCAGCGGGAGCTTTACTTC.

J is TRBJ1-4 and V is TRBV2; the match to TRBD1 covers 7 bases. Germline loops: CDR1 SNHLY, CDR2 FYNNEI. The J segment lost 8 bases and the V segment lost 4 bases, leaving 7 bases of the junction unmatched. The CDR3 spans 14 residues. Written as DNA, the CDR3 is TGTGCCAGCAGTGTTAACAGGGGATTGGAAAAACTGTTTTTT. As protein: CASSVNRGLEKLFF.

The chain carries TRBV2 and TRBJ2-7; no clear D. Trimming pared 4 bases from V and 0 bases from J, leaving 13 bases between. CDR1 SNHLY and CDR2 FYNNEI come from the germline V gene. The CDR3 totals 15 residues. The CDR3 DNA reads TGTGCCAGCAGTGTCCTCGGGCAGGACTCCTACGAGCAGTACTTC. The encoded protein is CASSVLGQDSYEQYF.

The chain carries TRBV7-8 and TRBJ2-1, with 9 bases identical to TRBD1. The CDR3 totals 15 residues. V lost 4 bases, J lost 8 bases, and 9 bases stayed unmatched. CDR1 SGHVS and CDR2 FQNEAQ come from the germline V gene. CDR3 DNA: TGTGCCAGCAGCTCAGCACAGGGGGCGCGGGATGAGCAGTTCTTC. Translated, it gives CASSSAQGARDEQFF.

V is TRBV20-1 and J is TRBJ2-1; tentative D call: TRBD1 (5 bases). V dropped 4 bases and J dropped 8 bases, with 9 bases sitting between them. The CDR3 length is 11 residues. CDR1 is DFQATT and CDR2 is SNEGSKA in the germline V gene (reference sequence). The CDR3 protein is CSAKGRDEQFF. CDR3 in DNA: TGCAGTGCTAAGGGGCGCGATGAGCAGTTCTTC.

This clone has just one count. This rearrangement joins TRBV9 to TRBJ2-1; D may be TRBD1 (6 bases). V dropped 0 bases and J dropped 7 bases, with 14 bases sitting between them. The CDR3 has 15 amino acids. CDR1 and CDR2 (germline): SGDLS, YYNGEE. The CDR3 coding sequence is TGTGCCAGCAGCGTAGAGGGGGAAGTCAGGAATGAGCAGTTCTTC. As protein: CASSVEGEVRNEQFF.

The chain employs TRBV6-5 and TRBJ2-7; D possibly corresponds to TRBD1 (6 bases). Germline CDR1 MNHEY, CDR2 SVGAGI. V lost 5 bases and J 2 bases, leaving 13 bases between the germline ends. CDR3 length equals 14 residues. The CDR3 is CASSRVGGPYEQYF. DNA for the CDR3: TGTGCCAGCAGTCGCGTTGGGGGCCCCTACGAGCAGTACTTC.